This T cell receptor (beta chain) was captured by sequencing in a study of T cells after yellow fever vaccination. This clonotype was observed a handful of times. Germline CDR1 and CDR2: DFQATT and SNEGSKA (reference sequence). Trimming took 5 bases from V and 5 from J, leaving 13 bases between them. CDR3 size: 13 residues. Each CDR3 protein gets one entry after TCRdb re-called the 5' RACE reads with MiXCR. The data contain hundreds of thousands of distinct CDR3 sequences, approximately 13% of them singletons. This chain connects TRBV20-1 to TRBJ2-1; TRBD2 is a possible D gene (5 bases). The sequence was collected from a man younger than 45 who received the YFV17D yellow fever vaccine. The input for sequencing was PBMCs, taken on the day of the yellow fever booster vaccination. The CDR3: CSALGLFDNEQFF. CDR3 DNA: TGCAGTGCTTTAGGACTCTTCGACAATGAGCAGTTCTTC.